This TCR beta chain comes out of a study of OX40 agonist ivuxolimab in advanced cancers. Broader study findings: Part of the nonresponder group also had normalized T-cell clonal expansion that was low.

Trimming shortened V by 8 bases and J by 3 bases, and 10 bases separated the two germline ends. This CDR3 is built from 12 residues. Germline V gene lookup returns CDR1 SGHDN and CDR2 FVKESK. TCRdb's table, derived via immunoSEQ multiplex PCR, lists solely in-frame clones and lacks some. The sample yields tens of thousands of clones, around 88% seen once. Of note for this clone: Its antigen is as yet unknown.

The origin of this receptor is an adult with an advanced solid tumor such as melanoma, head and neck, liver or kidney cancer. The sequencing here drew on CD4+ or CD8+ T cells sorted from blood, taken in a trial of the OX40 agonist ivuxolimab. V usage is TRBV14 and J usage is TRBJ1-2; a weak D match, TRBD1 (5 bases). Written as DNA, the CDR3 is TGTGCCAGCGGAAAGGGGTACTATGGCTACACCTTC. Its protein product is CASGKGYYGYTF.